This T cell receptor beta chain was sequenced during a study of T cells after yellow fever vaccination. For the study at large: With SMART-Seq v4 Ultra Low Input, the fractions containing low cell numbers were prepared.

Whole-study findings and limits: FACS-sorted repertoires might harbor abundant contaminating clonotypes from the bulk population. Although the secondary response was weaker, it peaked faster, at day 5 versus 15.

With regard to this clonotype: Its antigen is not identified.

5'RACE template switching produced TCR cDNA carrying a universal primer site and UMIs. TCRdb processed the 5' RACE reads anew with MiXCR; each CDR3 protein has one entry. This table holds a few hundred thousand distinct CDR3 sequences, around 4.9% found once. The sequenced sample was CD4+ T cells sorted from PBMCs, obtained on the day of the yellow fever booster vaccination. This clonotype was obtained from a man aged 18 to 30 who received the YFV17D yellow fever vaccine.

CDR3 in DNA: TGTGCCAGCAGCTTAACCGGAGGCGCAGGGCAAGGGACGCAGTATTTT. Amino acid sequence: CASSLTGGAGQGTQYF. The chain links TRBV7-6 to TRBJ2-3, with D tentatively TRBD1 or TRBD2 (5 bases each). Deletions cut 2 bases from V and 9 bases from J, with 21 bases between. The CDR3 is made up of 16 amino acids. Germline V gene sequence: CDR1 SGHVS, CDR2 FNYEAQ.